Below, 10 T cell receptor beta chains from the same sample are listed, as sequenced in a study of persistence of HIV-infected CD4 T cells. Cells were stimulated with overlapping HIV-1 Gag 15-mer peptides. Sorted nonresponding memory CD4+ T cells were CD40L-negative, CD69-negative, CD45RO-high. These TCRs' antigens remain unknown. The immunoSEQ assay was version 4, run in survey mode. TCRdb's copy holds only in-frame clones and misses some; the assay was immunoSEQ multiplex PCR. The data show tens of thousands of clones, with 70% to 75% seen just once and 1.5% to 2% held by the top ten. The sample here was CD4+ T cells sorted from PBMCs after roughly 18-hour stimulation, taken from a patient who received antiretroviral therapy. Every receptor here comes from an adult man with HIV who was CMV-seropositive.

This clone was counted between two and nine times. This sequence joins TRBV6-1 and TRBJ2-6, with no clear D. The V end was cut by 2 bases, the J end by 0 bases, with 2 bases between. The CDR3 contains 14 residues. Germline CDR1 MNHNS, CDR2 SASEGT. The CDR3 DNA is TGTGCCAGCAGTGAACACTCTGGGGCCAACGTCCTGACTTTC. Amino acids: CASSEHSGANVLTF.

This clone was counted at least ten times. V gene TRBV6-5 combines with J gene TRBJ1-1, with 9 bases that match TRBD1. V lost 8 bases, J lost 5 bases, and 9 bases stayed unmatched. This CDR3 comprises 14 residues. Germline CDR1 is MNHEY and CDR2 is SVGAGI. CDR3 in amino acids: CASEVQGARTEAFF. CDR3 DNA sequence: TGTGCCAGCGAAGTACAGGGGGCGCGGACTGAAGCTTTCTTT.

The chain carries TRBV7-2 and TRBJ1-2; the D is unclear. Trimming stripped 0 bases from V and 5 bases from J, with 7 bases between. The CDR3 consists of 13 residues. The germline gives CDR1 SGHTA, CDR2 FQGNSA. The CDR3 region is CASSLAAFYGYTF. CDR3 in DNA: TGTGCCAGCAGCTTAGCGGCATTTTATGGCTACACCTTC.

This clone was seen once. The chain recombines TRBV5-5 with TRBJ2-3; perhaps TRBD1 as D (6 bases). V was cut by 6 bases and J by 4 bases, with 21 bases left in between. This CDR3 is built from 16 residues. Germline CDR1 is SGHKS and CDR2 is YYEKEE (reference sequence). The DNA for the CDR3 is TGTGCCAGCACCCTATTACAGGGTTCGCAGCCAGATACGCAGTATTTT. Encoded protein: CASTLLQGSQPDTQYF.

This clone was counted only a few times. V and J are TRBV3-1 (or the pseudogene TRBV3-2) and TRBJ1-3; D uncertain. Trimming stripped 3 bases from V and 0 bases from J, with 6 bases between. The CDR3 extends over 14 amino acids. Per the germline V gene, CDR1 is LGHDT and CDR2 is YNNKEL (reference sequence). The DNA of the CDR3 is TGTGCCAGCAGCCAGGGTCTCTCTGGAAACACCATATATTTT. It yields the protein CASSQGLSGNTIYF.

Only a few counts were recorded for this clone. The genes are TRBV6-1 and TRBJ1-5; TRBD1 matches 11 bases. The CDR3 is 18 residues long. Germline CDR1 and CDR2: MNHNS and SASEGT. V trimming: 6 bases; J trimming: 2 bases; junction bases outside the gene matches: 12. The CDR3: CASSELSRDRGGNQPQHF. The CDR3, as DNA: TGTGCCAGCAGCGAACTCAGCCGGGACAGGGGGGGCAATCAGCCCCAGCATTTT.

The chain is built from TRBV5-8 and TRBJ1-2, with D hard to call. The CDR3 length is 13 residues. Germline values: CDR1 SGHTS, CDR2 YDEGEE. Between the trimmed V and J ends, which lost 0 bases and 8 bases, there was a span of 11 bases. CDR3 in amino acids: CASSLDQVEGYTF. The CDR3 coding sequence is TGTGCCAGCAGCTTGGACCAGGTTGAAGGCTACACCTTC.

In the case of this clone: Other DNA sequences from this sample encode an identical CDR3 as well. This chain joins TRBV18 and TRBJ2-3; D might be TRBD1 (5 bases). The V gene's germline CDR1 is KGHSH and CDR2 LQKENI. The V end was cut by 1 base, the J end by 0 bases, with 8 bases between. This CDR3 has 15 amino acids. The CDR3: CASSPLTASTDTQYF. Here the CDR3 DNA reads TGTGCCAGCTCACCACTGACAGCTAGCACAGATACGCAGTATTTT.

The CDR3 loop reads CASSPGRNTEAFF. The CDR3 DNA is TGTGCCAGCAGTCCCGGACGGAACACTGAAGCTTTCTTT. The chain combines TRBV14 with TRBJ1-1; no clear D. V shed 6 bases and J shed 1 base, with 9 bases lying between them. This CDR3 is 13 amino acids long. Germline V lookup: CDR1 SGHDN, CDR2 FVKESK.

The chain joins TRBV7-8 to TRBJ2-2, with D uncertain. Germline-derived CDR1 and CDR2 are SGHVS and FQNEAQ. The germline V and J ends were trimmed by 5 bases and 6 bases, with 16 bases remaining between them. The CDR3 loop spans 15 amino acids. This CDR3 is CASSIPDLVPGELFF. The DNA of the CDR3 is TGTGCCAGCAGCATCCCGGACCTTGTTCCCGGGGAGCTGTTTTTT.